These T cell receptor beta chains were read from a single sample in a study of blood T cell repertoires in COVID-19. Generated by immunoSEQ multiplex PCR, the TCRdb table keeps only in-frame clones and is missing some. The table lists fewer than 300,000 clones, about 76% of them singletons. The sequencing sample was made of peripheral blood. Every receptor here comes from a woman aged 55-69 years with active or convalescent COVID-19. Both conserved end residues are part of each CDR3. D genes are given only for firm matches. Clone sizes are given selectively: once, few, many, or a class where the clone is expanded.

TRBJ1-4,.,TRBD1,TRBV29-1,CSARTGGVEKLFF,TGCAGCGCCAGGACAGGGGGCGTTGAAAAACTGTTTTTT
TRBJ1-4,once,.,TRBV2,CASSERTGDEKLFF,TGTGCCAGCAGTGAAAGGACGGGGGATGAAAAACTGTTTTTT
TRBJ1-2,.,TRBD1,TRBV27,CASSTTGGYGYTF,TGTGCCAGCAGTACTACAGGGGGCTATGGCTACACCTTC
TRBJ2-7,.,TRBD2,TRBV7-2,CASSYTGTSLYEQYF,TGTGCCAGCAGCTATACCGGGACTAGCCTCTACGAGCAGTACTTC
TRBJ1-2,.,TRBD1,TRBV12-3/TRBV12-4,CASSGQGNYGYTF,TGTGCCAGCAGTGGACAGGGGAACTATGGCTACACCTTC
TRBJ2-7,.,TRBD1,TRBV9,CASSVWDRGQYEQYF,TGTGCCAGCAGCGTTTGGGACAGGGGGCAATACGAGCAGTACTTC
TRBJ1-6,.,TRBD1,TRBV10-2,CASRPGQGANSPLHF,TGCGCCAGCAGGCCGGGACAGGGGGCTAATTCACCCCTCCACTTT
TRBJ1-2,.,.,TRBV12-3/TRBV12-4,CASSPPGGYGYTF,TGTGCCAGCAGTCCTCCGGGAGGGTATGGCTACACCTTC
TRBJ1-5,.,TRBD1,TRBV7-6,CASSLGYRGRGPPRRWHF,TGTGCCAGCAGCTTAGGGTACAGGGGGCGAGGACCGCCCCGCAGATGGCATTTT
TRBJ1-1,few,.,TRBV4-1,CASSRMPGENTEAFF,TGCGCCAGCAGCCGGATGCCGGGGGAGAACACTGAAGCTTTCTTT
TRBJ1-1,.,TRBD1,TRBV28,CASSLPRTGNTEAFF,TGTGCCAGCAGCCTACCCCGGACAGGGAACACTGAAGCTTTCTTT
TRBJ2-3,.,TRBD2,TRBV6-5,CARRGGGAGSDTQYF,TGTGCCCGCAGGGGCGGGGGGGCCGGGTCAGATACGCAGTATTTT
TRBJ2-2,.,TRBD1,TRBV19,CASNPQGSGTGELFF,TGTGCCAGTAACCCACAGGGGTCGGGCACCGGGGAGCTGTTTTTT
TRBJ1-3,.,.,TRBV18,CASSPPRTLVLNTIYF,TGTGCCAGCTCACCGCCCAGGACACTCGTATTGAACACCATATATTTT
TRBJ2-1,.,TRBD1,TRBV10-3,CASQGVSSYNEQFF,TGTGCCTCTCAGGGGGTGAGCTCCTACAATGAGCAGTTCTTC
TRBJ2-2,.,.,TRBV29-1,CSVLAWGQDTGELFF,TGCAGCGTGCTGGCCTGGGGGCAGGACACCGGGGAGCTGTTTTTT
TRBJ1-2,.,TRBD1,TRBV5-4,CASRDQGANYGYTF,TGTGCCAGCAGAGATCAGGGGGCGAACTATGGCTACACCTTC
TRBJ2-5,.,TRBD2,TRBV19,CASSDPGRLQETQYF,TGTGCCAGTAGCGATCCCGGGAGGCTCCAAGAGACCCAGTACTTC
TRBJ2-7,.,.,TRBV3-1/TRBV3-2,CASSLDRRIVYF,TGTGCCAGCAGCCTCGACAGGAGGATTGTGTACTTC
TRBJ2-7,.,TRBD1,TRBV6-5,CASSYSTGDEQYF,TGTGCCAGCAGTTACTCGACAGGGGACGAGCAGTACTTC
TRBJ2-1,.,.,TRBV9,CASSVRGGAEGDEQFF,TGTGCCAGCAGCGTACGTGGGGGGGCCGAAGGGGATGAGCAGTTCTTC
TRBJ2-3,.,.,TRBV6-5,CASQYRVSTDTQYF,TGTGCCAGCCAATACAGGGTTAGCACAGATACGCAGTATTTT
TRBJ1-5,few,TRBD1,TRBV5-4,CASSLTGASGNQPQHF,TGTGCCAGCAGCTTGACAGGGGCGAGCGGCAATCAGCCCCAGCATTTT
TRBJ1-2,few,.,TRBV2,CASSRRQIYYGYTF,TGTGCCAGCAGTCGCCGACAGATTTACTATGGCTACACCTTC
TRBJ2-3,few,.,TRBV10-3,CAISSDPGVDTQYF,TGTGCCATCAGCTCAGACCCGGGGGTAGATACGCAGTATTTT
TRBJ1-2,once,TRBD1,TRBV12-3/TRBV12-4,CASSRTGYGYTF,TGTGCCAGCAGCCGGACAGGCTACGGCTACACCTTC
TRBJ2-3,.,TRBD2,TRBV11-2,CASSLVAGGQVDTQYF,TGTGCCAGCAGCTTAGTAGCGGGGGGGCAGGTAGATACGCAGTATTTT
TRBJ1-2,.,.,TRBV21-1,CASSKARGGGYGYTF,TGTGCCAGCAGCAAAGCCCGCGGGGGCGGCTATGGCTACACCTTC
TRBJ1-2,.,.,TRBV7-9,CASSLGTDYGYTF,TGTGCCAGCAGCTTAGGTACAGACTATGGCTACACCTTC
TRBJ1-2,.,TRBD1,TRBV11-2,CASSIGGPFYGYTF,TGTGCCAGCAGCATAGGGGGCCCATTCTATGGCTACACCTTC
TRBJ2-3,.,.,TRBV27,CASSPDKPEGTDTQYF,TGTGCCAGCAGTCCGGACAAGCCAGAGGGCACAGATACGCAGTATTTT
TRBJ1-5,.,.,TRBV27,CASSLGGVQPQHF,TGTGCCAGCAGTTTAGGAGGGGTTCAGCCCCAGCATTTT
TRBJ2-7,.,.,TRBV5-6,CASSLRAGQQYF,TGTGCCAGCAGCTTGAGGGCAGGGCAACAGTACTTC
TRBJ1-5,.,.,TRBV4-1,CASSQDEAPGPQHF,TGCGCCAGCAGCCAAGATGAGGCTCCCGGGCCCCAGCATTTT
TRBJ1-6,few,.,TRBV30,CAWSAGLESPLHF,TGTGCCTGGAGTGCAGGGTTGGAGTCACCCCTCCACTTT
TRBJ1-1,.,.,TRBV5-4,CASSLPGASNTEAFF,TGTGCCAGCAGCTTGCCGGGAGCTTCGAACACTGAAGCTTTCTTT
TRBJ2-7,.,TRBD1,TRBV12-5,CASGLVPGTGIGGYEQYF,TGTGCTAGTGGTTTGGTACCCGGGACAGGGATCGGGGGGTACGAGCAGTACTTC
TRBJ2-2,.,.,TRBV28,CASGTGHTGELFF,TGTGCCAGCGGCACAGGACACACCGGGGAGCTGTTTTTT
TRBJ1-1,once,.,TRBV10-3,CAISGGGKNTEAFF,TGTGCCATCAGTGGCGGCGGGAAGAACACTGAAGCTTTCTTT
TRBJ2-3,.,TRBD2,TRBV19,CASSFPRGGGLDTQYF,TGTGCCAGTAGTTTCCCCCGGGGCGGGGGGTTAGATACGCAGTATTTT
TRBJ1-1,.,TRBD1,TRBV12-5,CASGPPGQITEAFF,TGTGCTAGTGGTCCCCCGGGACAGATCACTGAAGCTTTCTTT
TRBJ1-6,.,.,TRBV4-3,CASRPVGGQYNSPLHF,TGCGCCAGCAGACCGGTTGGGGGACAATATAATTCACCCCTCCACTTT
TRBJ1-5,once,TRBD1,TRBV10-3,CAISERHRGRNQPQHF,TGTGCCATCAGTGAGAGACACAGGGGCCGCAATCAGCCCCAGCATTTT
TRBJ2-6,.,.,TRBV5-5,CASFLQGTSTGANVLTF,TGTGCCAGCTTTTTGCAGGGTACTTCCACTGGGGCCAACGTCCTGACTTTC
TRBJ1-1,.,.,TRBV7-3,CASSSLQNTEAFF,TGTGCCAGCAGCTCACTACAGAACACTGAAGCTTTCTTT
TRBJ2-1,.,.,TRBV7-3,CASSLTFGDEQFF,TGTGCCAGCAGCTTAACGTTCGGGGATGAGCAGTTCTTC
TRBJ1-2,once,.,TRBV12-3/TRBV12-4,CASRPPGVDGYTF,TGTGCCAGCAGGCCCCCGGGGGTCGATGGCTACACCTTC
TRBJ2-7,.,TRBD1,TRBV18,CASSPSTGSSHEQYF,TGTGCCAGCTCACCATCGACAGGGTCTTCCCACGAGCAGTACTTC
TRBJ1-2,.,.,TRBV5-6,CASSLESRVFRGYTF,TGTGCCAGCAGCTTGGAAAGCAGGGTTTTTCGAGGCTACACCTTC
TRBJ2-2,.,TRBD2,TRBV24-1,CATSDRGLAGGNTGELFF,TGTGCCACCAGTGACCGGGGACTAGCGGGGGGCAACACCGGGGAGCTGTTTTTT
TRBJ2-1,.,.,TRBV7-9,CASSHREPYNEQFF,TGTGCCAGCAGCCACAGGGAACCCTACAATGAGCAGTTCTTC
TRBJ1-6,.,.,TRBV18,CASSPPGRANSPLHF,TGTGCCAGCTCACCACCAGGCAGGGCTAATTCACCCCTCCACTTT
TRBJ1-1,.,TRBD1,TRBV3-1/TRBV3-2,CASSSGTGGLNTEAFF,TGTGCCAGCAGCTCCGGGACAGGGGGTTTGAACACTGAAGCTTTCTTT
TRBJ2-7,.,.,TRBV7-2,CASSLGDTTYEQYF,TGTGCCAGCAGCTTAGGAGACACAACCTACGAGCAGTACTTC
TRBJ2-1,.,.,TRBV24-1,CATSDSYNEQFF,TGTGCCACCTCGGACAGCTACAATGAGCAGTTCTTC
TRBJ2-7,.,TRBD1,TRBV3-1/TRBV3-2,CASSQEGTVPSYEQYF,TGTGCCAGCAGCCAAGAAGGGACAGTCCCATCCTACGAGCAGTACTTC
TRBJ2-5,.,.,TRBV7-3,CASSAIGGREETQYF,TGTGCCAGCAGCGCAATCGGGGGGCGGGAAGAGACCCAGTACTTC
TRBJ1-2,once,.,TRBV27,CASSLTGMEGYTF,TGTGCCAGCAGTTTAACCGGGATGGAGGGCTACACCTTC
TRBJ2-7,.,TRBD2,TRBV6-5,CASKLTSGGTYEQYF,TGTGCCAGCAAACTCACTAGCGGGGGAACCTACGAGCAGTACTTC
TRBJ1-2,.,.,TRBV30,CALATGNLLYGYTF,TGTGCCTTGGCAACAGGGAACCTCCTTTATGGCTACACCTTC